This T cell receptor (beta chain) was captured by sequencing in a study of CD8 T cells in Susac syndrome. The CDR3 length is 13 residues. CDR1 and CDR2 (germline): DFQATT, SNEGSKA (reference sequence). Between the trimmed V and J ends, which lost 3 bases and 2 bases, there was a span of 9 bases. The RNA, 0.5 to 1 ug, was put through reverse transcription using random hexamers. MiXCR, run by TCRdb on the immunoSEQ multiplex PCR reads, gives a single entry per CDR3 protein. Of about 140,000 distinct CDR3 sequences detected, approximately 95% appear once; the ten largest clones hold 0.13% to 0.15%. The material sequenced was CD4+ T cells from PBMCs. The rearrangement uses TRBV20-1 and TRBJ2-3, with D unclear. This sequence was found in a human donor with Susac syndrome. The CDR3 sequence is CSARRPNTDTQYF. The CDR3 nucleotides read TGCAGTGCTAGGAGGCCAAACACAGATACGCAGTATTTT.